One and the same sample provided the 22 T cell receptor beta chains below, sequenced in a study of identical twins. TCRdb re-analysed the 5' RACE reads in MiXCR, keeping a single row per CDR3 protein. The data hold 1.5 million or so distinct CDR3 sequences, with roughly a third observed a single time. The sequenced sample was cord blood. Receptors were obtained from a newborn girl in good health.

This clonotype was detected a few times. V gene TRBV20-1 combines with J gene TRBJ1-6, with a tentative D call TRBD1 (5 bases). With 5 bases removed from V and 5 bases from J, the gap between germline ends came to 19 bases. Germline-derived CDR1 and CDR2 are DFQATT and SNEGSKA (reference sequence). The CDR3 spans 16 residues. The CDR3: CSAPGLGRRDNSPLHF. In DNA form, the CDR3 reads TGCAGTGCTCCGGGACTCGGGCGGAGGGATAATTCACCCCTCCACTTT.

The chain has TRBV20-1 and TRBJ1-6; D is ambiguous. The germline V and J ends were trimmed by 1 base and 5 bases, with 6 bases remaining between them. The CDR3 extends over 13 amino acids. Germline loops: CDR1 DFQATT, CDR2 SNEGSKA (reference sequence). The CDR3 region has the DNA TGCAGTGCTAGAGGACCTAATAATTCACCCCTCCACTTT. Translating gives CSARGPNNSPLHF.

The CDR3 sequence is CASSQEGQPIVDIQYF. Here the CDR3 DNA reads TGCGCCAGCAGCCAAGAGGGACAGCCTATCGTGGACATTCAGTACTTC. The gene calls are TRBV4-1 and TRBJ2-4; 7 nucleotides line up with TRBD1. With V trimmed by 0 bases and J by 8 bases, 10 bases remained unmatched. Germline loops: CDR1 MGHRA, CDR2 YSYEKL. The CDR3 runs 16 residues.

The sample holds a few counts of this clonotype. This rearrangement joins TRBV19 to TRBJ2-1; D remains ambiguous. V dropped 0 bases and J dropped 4 bases, with 10 bases sitting between them. This CDR3 has 15 residues. The germline V gene has CDR1 LNHDA and CDR2 SQIVND (reference sequence). This CDR3 is CASSIDLGRYNEQFF. Written as DNA, the CDR3 is TGTGCCAGTAGTATAGATCTAGGAAGGTACAATGAGCAGTTCTTC.

The V and J genes are TRBV4-1 and TRBJ2-1, with TRBD2 as a possible D gene (6 bases). The CDR3 is 17 residues long. The germline V gene encodes CDR1 MGHRA and CDR2 YSYEKL. Trimming stripped 0 bases from V and 4 bases from J, with 16 bases between. CDR3 loop: CASSQERGASAYNEQFF. The CDR3 DNA sequence: TGCGCCAGCAGCCAAGAGCGTGGGGCTAGCGCTTACAATGAGCAGTTCTTC.

The table lists this clonotype with a few counts. The rearrangement uses TRBV20-1 and TRBJ2-7, with TRBD2 identical over 11 bases. The trim removed 0 bases at V and 2 bases at J, leaving 3 bases unmatched. CDR1 DFQATT and CDR2 SNEGSKA come from the germline V gene (reference sequence). The CDR3 totals 15 residues. CDR3 loop: CSARDLSGRAYEQYF. CDR3 DNA: TGCAGTGCTAGAGATCTTAGCGGGAGGGCCTACGAGCAGTACTTC.

The chain carries TRBV29-1 and TRBJ2-2; TRBD2 is a possible D gene (5 bases). Germline values: CDR1 SQVTM, CDR2 ANQGSEA. CDR3 length: 14 residues. V was pared by 4 bases and J by 0 bases, with 9 bases between. In DNA, the CDR3 is TGCAGCGTTGTAGGACTTCCGAACACCGGGGAGCTGTTTTTT. Its protein is CSVVGLPNTGELFF.

The rearrangement joins TRBV29-1 to TRBJ1-1, with a weak D call TRBD1 (6 bases). The CDR3 consists of 16 residues. Germline CDR1 and CDR2: SQVTM and ANQGSEA. The V end lost 3 bases, the J end lost 3 bases, and 20 bases lay between the germline ends. The CDR3 is CSVEVRGAPGDTEAFF. In DNA form, the CDR3 reads TGCAGCGTTGAGGTCCGGGGCGCTCCAGGGGACACTGAAGCTTTCTTT.

The chain employs TRBV11-2 and TRBJ2-6; weak D call: TRBD1 (6 bases). The CDR3 sequence is 15 residues long. Per germline, CDR1 SGHAT and CDR2 FQNNGV. The V end lost 6 bases, the J end lost 0 bases, and 9 bases lay between the germline ends. CDR3 region: CASSQGFSGANVLTF. CDR3 bases: TGTGCCAGCAGTCAGGGGTTCTCTGGGGCCAACGTCCTGACTTTC. Full variable domain (rest looked up from reference TRBV11-2 and TRBJ2-6): EAGVAQSPRYKIIEKRQSVAFWCNPISGHATLYWYQQILGQGPKLLIQFQNNGVVDDSQLPKDRFSAERLKGVDSTLKIQPAKLEDSAVYLCASSQGFSGANVLTFGAGSRLTVL.

V gene TRBV5-1 combines with J gene TRBJ2-4, with D tentatively TRBD1 (7 bases). The assigned J gene may be wrong: the sequence end matches TRBJ2-7 better. CDR3 size: 14 residues. Per the germline V gene, CDR1 is SGHRS and CDR2 is YFSETQ. CDR3 coding DNA: TGCGCCAGCAGCTTGGAGGGCAGGGGGGACGAGCAGTACTTC. Amino acids: CASSLEGRGDEQYF.

This clonotype was seen just once. The CDR3 region has the DNA TGCGCCAGCAGCCAGTTTAGACTTGGAGAAAATCAGCCCCAGCATTTT. Translation: CASSQFRLGENQPQHF. V and J are TRBV4-1 and TRBJ1-5; D call uncertain. V was pared by 3 bases and J by 4 bases, with 16 bases between. The CDR3 covers 16 residues. Germline CDR1 MGHRA, CDR2 YSYEKL.

Of note for this clonotype: Possible read error: a much larger clone is one base away. The chain links TRBV29-1 to TRBJ2-4, with D perhaps TRBD1 or TRBD2 (7 bases each). Germline lookup yields CDR1 SQVTM and CDR2 ANQGSEA. CDR3 length: 12 residues. The CDR3 region has the DNA TGCGGCGGGGGACAGTCCCAAAACATTCAGTACTTC. This encodes CGGGQSQNIQYF.

There are a few counts of this clonotype. The chain carries TRBV5-1 and TRBJ1-4, with TRBD1 matching 7 bases. The J segment lost 0 bases and the V segment lost 0 bases, leaving 2 bases of the junction unmatched. This CDR3 comprises 16 residues. CDR1 and CDR2 from the germline V gene are SGHRS and YFSETQ. As DNA, the CDR3 is TGCGCCAGCAGCTTGGGGGACAGCCCAACTAATGAAAAACTGTTTTTT. Residues: CASSLGDSPTNEKLFF.

The chain carries TRBV10-3 and TRBJ2-2, with 7 bases aligning to TRBD2. With 5 bases clipped from V and 3 bases from J, the junction kept 3 bases outside the gene matches. This CDR3 region has 14 residues. Looked up from germline, CDR1 is ENHRY and CDR2 is SYGVKD. CDR3 loop: CAISRLADTGELFF. As DNA, the CDR3 is TGTGCCATCAGTCGACTAGCCGACACCGGGGAGCTGTTTTTT.

The table lists this clonotype with a few counts. The chain links TRBV7-6 to TRBJ1-1, with TRBD1 matching over 9 bases. The ends lost 0 bases at V and 1 base at J; junction bases unmatched: 6. Germline values: CDR1 SGHVS, CDR2 FNYEAQ. The CDR3 runs 17 residues. The CDR3 bases are TGTGCCAGCAGCTTAGCTAACAGGGGGCGGGGGAACACTGAAGCTTTCTTT. Translated, it gives CASSLANRGRGNTEAFF. The entire variable domain, with the rest obtained from reference TRBV7-6 and TRBJ1-1, is as follows: GAGVSQSPRYKVTKRGQDVALRCDPISGHVSLYWYRQALGQGPEFLTYFNYEAQQDKSGLPNDRFSAERPEGSISTLTIQRTEQRDSAMYRCASSLANRGRGNTEAFFGQGTRLTVV.

This clonotype was found a few times. J is TRBJ2-5 and V is TRBV12-3 or TRBV12-4; TRBD2 matches at 8 bases. This CDR3 has 15 amino acids. Trimming took 3 bases from V and 5 from J; bases not matched to a gene: 8. CDR3: CASSFNRLARETQYF. The CDR3 DNA reads TGTGCCAGCAGTTTTAACCGACTAGCGAGGGAGACCCAGTACTTC.

The chain employs TRBV9 and TRBJ2-3; a possible D gene is TRBD2 (6 bases). CDR3 length equals 16 residues. Trimming took 2 bases from V and 2 from J, leaving 15 bases between them. Germline V gene data show CDR1 as SGDLS and CDR2 as YYNGEE. The CDR3 protein is CASSVLRASATDTQYF. CDR3 in DNA: TGTGCCAGCAGCGTCCTTCGGGCTAGCGCCACAGATACGCAGTATTTT.

V usage is TRBV6-5 and J usage is TRBJ2-5, with a possible D match to TRBD2 (6 bases). This CDR3 has 16 residues. Germline V CDR1 and CDR2: MNHEY, SVGAGI. V was trimmed by 0 bases and J by 5 bases, leaving 16 bases between them. The CDR3 spells CASSYSGMGGPETQYF. The CDR3 DNA sequence: TGTGCCAGCAGTTACTCGGGGATGGGAGGCCCCGAGACCCAGTACTTC.

The chain carries TRBV4-2 and TRBJ1-6, with D unclear. Trimming took off 3 bases at V and 2 bases at J, with 8 bases between the two ends. The CDR3 extends over 15 amino acids. Per germline, CDR1 LGHNA and CDR2 YNFKEQ. CDR3 region: CASSHARTYNSPLHF. CDR3 DNA: TGTGCCAGCAGCCATGCCAGAACCTATAATTCACCCCTCCACTTT.

The rearrangement links TRBV20-1 to TRBJ2-1, with 7 bases lining up with TRBD2. CDR3 length: 13 amino acids. V lost 5 bases to trimming and J lost 2 bases; unmatched junction nucleotides: 3. In germline, CDR1 is DFQATT, CDR2 SNEGSKA (reference sequence). The CDR3 region is CSALAVPYNEQFF. CDR3 DNA sequence: TGCAGTGCTCTAGCGGTGCCCTACAATGAGCAGTTCTTC.

The V and J genes are TRBV4-2 and TRBJ2-1; D assignment may be TRBD1 or TRBD2 (5 bases each). The CDR3 has 16 amino acids. The germline V and J ends were trimmed by 0 bases and 5 bases, with 14 bases remaining between them. Germline V gene data show CDR1 as LGHNA and CDR2 as YNFKEQ. The DNA for the CDR3 is TGTGCCAGCAGCCAAGATAGGGACGGTCCCCACAATGAGCAGTTCTTC. Amino acid sequence: CASSQDRDGPHNEQFF.

A remark on this clonotype: A much more abundant neighbour one base away suggests this may be a read error. The chain uses TRBV7-2 and TRBJ2-3, with D perhaps matching TRBD2 (6 bases). Germline CDR1 is SGHTA and CDR2 is FQGNSA. CDR3 length: 15 amino acids. The V and J ends lost 4 bases and 2 bases respectively, with 13 bases between them. This chain's CDR3 is CASSSPWDFTDTQYF. Written as DNA, the CDR3 is TGTGCCAGCAGCTCGCCTTGGGACTTCACAGATACGCAGTATTTT.